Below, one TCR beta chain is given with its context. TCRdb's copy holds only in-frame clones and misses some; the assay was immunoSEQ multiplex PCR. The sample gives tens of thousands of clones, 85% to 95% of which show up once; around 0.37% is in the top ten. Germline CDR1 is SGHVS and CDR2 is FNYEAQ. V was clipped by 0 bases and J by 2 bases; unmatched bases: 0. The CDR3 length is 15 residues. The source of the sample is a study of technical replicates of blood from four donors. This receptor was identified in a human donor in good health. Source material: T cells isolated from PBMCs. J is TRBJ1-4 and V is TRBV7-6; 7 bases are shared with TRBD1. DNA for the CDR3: TGTGCCAGCAGCTTAGCGGGACAGACTAATGAAAAACTGTTTTTT. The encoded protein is CASSLAGQTNEKLFF.